The present T cell receptor (beta chain) was sequenced within a study of early T cells in non-severe SARS-CoV-2 infection. Study-wide context: The input, bulk RNA from unsorted whole blood, was sequenced, and chains were unpaired. Points from the study as a whole: The study's VDJdb matching favored anti-spike CD8 responses and missed private and CD4 specificities.

Individual cDNA molecules received unique molecular identifiers during library preparation. TCRdb itself ran the 5' RACE reads through MiXCR, one entry per CDR3 protein. Of approximately 69,000 distinct CDR3 sequences in the sample, about an eighth were seen once. This clonotype was seen only a few times. Its antigen is not known. The germline CDR1 and CDR2 sequences are MNHNS and SASEGT. The CDR3 is 16 amino acids. Trimming took off 1 base at V and 6 bases at J, with 16 bases between the two ends. The chain has TRBV6-1 and TRBJ1-5; D gene unclear. The sequence came from an adult who was a healthcare worker with PCR-confirmed SARS-CoV-2 infection or an uninfected control (not recorded which). This sample comprised whole blood, obtained at baseline. CDR3 nucleotide sequence: TGTGCCAGCAGTGAAGTTTTGGGCGATCGGATTCAGCCCCAGCATTTT. Its translation is CASSEVLGDRIQPQHF.